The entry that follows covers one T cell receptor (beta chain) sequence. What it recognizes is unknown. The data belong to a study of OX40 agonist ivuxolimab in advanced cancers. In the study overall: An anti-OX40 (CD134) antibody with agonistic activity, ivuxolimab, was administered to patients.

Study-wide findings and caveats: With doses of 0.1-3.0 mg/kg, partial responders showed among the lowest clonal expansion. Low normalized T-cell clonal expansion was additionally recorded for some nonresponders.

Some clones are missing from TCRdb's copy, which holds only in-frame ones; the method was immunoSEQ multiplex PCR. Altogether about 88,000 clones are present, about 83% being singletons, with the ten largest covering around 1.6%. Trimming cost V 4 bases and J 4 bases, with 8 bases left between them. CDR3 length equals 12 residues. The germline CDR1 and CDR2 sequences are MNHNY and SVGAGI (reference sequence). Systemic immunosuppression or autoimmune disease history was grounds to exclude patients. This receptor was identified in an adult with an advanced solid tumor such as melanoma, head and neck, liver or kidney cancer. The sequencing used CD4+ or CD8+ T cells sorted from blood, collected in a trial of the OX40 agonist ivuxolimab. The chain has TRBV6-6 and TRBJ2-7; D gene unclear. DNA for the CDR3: TGTGCCAGCAGTTCCCTCGCATACGAGCAGTACTTC. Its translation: CASSSLAYEQYF.